This TCR beta chain was profiled in a study of blood T cell repertoires in COVID-19. Unmatched junction bases numbered 10, after V lost 5 bases and J lost 4 bases. CDR3 length: 15 amino acids. Germline V lookup: CDR1 MDHEN, CDR2 SYDVKM. Profiling relied on immunoSEQ multiplex PCR, and the TCRdb table lists in-frame clones only, not all of them. The sample lists approximately 140,000 clones, more than 85% occurring once. Source material: peripheral blood. This sequence was found in a man aged 50 to 60 with active or convalescent COVID-19. The rearrangement links TRBV28 to TRBJ1-1; TRBD1 agrees at 7 bases. The CDR3 sequence: CASSQGGRGGTEAFF. CDR3 DNA: TGTGCCAGCAGTCAAGGGGGCAGGGGTGGCACTGAAGCTTTCTTT.